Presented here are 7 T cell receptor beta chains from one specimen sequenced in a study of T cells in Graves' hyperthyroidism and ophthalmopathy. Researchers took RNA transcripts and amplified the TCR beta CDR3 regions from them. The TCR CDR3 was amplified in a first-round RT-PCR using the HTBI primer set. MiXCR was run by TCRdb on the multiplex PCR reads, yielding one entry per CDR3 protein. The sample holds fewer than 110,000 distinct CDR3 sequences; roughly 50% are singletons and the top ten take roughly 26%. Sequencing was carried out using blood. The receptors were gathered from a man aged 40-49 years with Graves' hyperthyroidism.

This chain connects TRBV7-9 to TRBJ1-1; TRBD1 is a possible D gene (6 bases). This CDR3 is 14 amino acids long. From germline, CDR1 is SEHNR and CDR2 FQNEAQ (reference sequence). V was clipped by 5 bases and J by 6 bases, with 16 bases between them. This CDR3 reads CASSPRRGASEAFF. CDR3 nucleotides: TGTGCCAGCAGCCCACGACGGGGGGCCTCTGAAGCTTTCTTT.

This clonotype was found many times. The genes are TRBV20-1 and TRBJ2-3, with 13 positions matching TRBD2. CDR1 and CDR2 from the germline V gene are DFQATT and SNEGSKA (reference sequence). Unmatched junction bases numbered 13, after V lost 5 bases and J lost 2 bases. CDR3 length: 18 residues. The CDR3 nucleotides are TGCAGTGCTCGCTTTACTAGCGGGAGGGCCGGGAACACAGATACGCAGTATTTT. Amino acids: CSARFTSGRAGNTDTQYF.

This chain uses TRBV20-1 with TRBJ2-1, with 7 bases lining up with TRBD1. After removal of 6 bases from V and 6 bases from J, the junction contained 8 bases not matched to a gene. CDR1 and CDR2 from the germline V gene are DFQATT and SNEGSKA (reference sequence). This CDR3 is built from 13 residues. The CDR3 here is CSARDRVLNEQFF. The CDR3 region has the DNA TGCAGTGCCCGTGACAGGGTTCTCAATGAGCAGTTCTTC.

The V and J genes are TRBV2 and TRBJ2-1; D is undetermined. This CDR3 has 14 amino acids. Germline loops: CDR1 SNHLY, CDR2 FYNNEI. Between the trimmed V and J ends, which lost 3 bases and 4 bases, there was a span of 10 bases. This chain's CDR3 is CASSELRPYNEQFF. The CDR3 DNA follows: TGTGCCAGCAGTGAGCTGAGGCCATACAATGAGCAGTTCTTC.

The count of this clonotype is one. CDR3 nucleotides: TGCAGCTCGAACTACGAGCAGTACTTC. This gives the protein CSSNYEQYF. This rearrangement joins TRBV29-1 to TRBJ2-7; D ambiguous. V dropped 8 bases and J dropped 3 bases, with 5 bases sitting between them. CDR1 is SQVTM and CDR2 is ANQGSEA in the germline V gene. This CDR3 is 9 amino acids long.

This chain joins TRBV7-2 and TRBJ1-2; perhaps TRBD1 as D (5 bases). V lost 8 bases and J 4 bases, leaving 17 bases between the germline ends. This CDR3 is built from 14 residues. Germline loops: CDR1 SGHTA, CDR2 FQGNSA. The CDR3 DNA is TGTGCCAGCTCACCAGCGGGGGATATCTATGGCTACACCTTC. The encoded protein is CASSPAGDIYGYTF.

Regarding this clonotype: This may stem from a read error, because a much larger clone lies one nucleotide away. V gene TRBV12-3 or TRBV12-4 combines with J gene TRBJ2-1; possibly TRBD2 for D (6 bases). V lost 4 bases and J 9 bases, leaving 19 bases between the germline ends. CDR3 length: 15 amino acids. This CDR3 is CASSSGPSEYGEQFF. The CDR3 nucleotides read TGTGCCAGCAGTTCCGGTCCTAGCGAATACGGTGAGCAGTTCTTC.